A single T cell receptor (beta chain) is shown here with its context. The CDR3 runs 12 residues. V trimming: 3 bases; J trimming: 12 bases; junction bases outside the gene matches: 0. Germline CDR1 MNHEY, CDR2 SMNVEV (reference sequence). The data belong to a study of blood T cell repertoires in COVID-19. Background on the study: In each case, the material was cDNA or gDNA derived from T cells, B-cell-depleted T cells, or PBMCs.

Profiling relied on immunoSEQ multiplex PCR, and the TCRdb table lists in-frame clones only, not all of them. The sample records under 300,000 clones, roughly 88% being singletons. The rearrangement links TRBV27 to TRBJ1-6, with TRBD1 matching over 9 bases. Material for sequencing was peripheral blood. The receptor was derived from a woman aged 30 to 39 with active or convalescent COVID-19. The CDR3 sequence is CASSLDRGPLHF. CDR3 nucleotides: TGTGCCAGCAGTTTGGACAGGGGACCCCTCCACTTT.